The clone carrying this T cell receptor (beta chain) was seen more than once but under ten times. This sample is part of a study of blood T cell repertoires in COVID-19. Repertoires were generated with immunoSEQ multiplex PCR, while TCRdb's copy carries only in-frame clones and drops some. Of 100,000 or so clones listed, 85% to 90% are singletons. The germline V gene encodes CDR1 MNHEY and CDR2 SVGAGI. V shed 9 bases, J shed 3 bases, and the junction held 10 bases outside the gene matches. The CDR3 runs 14 residues. Sample: peripheral blood. The V and J genes are TRBV6-5 and TRBJ1-2, with 7 bases that match TRBD1. This TCR was recovered from a human donor in a cohort sampled during active COVID-19. The DNA for the CDR3 is TGTGCCAGTCGAAGGGGGCCGTCGGACTATGGCTACACCTTC. Protein product: CASRRGPSDYGYTF.